Listed below are T cell receptor beta chains from one sample, sequenced in a study of CD8+ T cells in alopecia areata. Repertoires were generated with immunoSEQ multiplex PCR, while TCRdb's copy carries only in-frame clones and drops some. The sample lists tens of thousands of clones, around 62% seen once, with 4.5% in the top ten. Sequenced material: CD4+ Tregs sorted from blood. The receptors were gathered from a human donor with alopecia areata. CDR3s include the opening cysteine and the closing phenylalanine or tryptophan. A D gene is named only where the DNA matches it firmly. Size tells how often a clone was seen (once, few, many) or the class of an expanded clone, and some rows leave it out.

.,TRBV7-9,TRBD1,TRBJ1-4,TGTGCCAGCAGCTCTAGACAGGGTAATGAAAAACTGTTTTTT,CASSSRQGNEKLFF
.,TRBV7-3,TRBD2,TRBJ2-1,TGTGCCAGCAGCTCACTAGCGGGGGCTCCCTACAATGAGCAGTTCTTC,CASSSLAGAPYNEQFF
.,TRBV21-1,.,TRBJ2-5,TGTGCCAGCAGCGTGGGGGAGGCCCTATGGAAAGCAAAAGAGACCCAGTACTTC,CASSVGEALWKAKETQYF
.,TRBV21-1,.,TRBJ1-5,TGTGCCAGCAGCAAAAGACGGGACACAACTTATAGCAATCAGCCCCAGCATTTT,CASSKRRDTTYSNQPQHF
.,TRBV2,TRBD2,TRBJ2-4,TGTGCCAGCAGTGTGGGACTAGCCCCTGACAAAAACATTCAGTACTTC,CASSVGLAPDKNIQYF
.,TRBV28,TRBD1,TRBJ2-5,TGTGCCAGCAGTGGGACAGGGAGGTGGGAGACCCAGTACTTC,CASSGTGRWETQYF
few,TRBV11-2,.,TRBJ2-3,TGTGCCAGCAGCTTATTTGGCATCGGAATCACAGATACGCAGTATTTT,CASSLFGIGITDTQYF
few,TRBV7-2,.,TRBJ2-6,TGTGCCAGCAGCTTGCGAACCACGTCAGGGGCCAACGTCCTGACTTTC,CASSLRTTSGANVLTF
few,TRBV18,TRBD2,TRBJ2-5,TGTGCCAACCGGGGGGAATCGGAGACCCAGTACTTC,CANRGESETQYF
.,TRBV5-1,TRBD1,TRBJ2-1,TGCGCCAGCAGCTGGGAAGGACAGGGGGGCCTCCAAGAGCAGTTCTTC,CASSWEGQGGLQEQFF
.,TRBV10-3,.,TRBJ2-7,TGTGCCATCAGAAGAGGATCCAACTCCTACGAGCAGTACTTC,CAIRRGSNSYEQYF
.,TRBV28,.,TRBJ2-1,TGTGCCAGCTGCCCCCTGGGGGGCGCCGGCAATGAGCAGTTCTTC,CASCPLGGAGNEQFF
.,TRBV18,.,TRBJ2-2,TGTGCCAGCTCACCATCCAGGAACACCGGGGAGCTGTTTTTT,CASSPSRNTGELFF
.,TRBV19,.,TRBJ1-5,TGTGCCAGTAGTCCCTCAGGCAATCAGCCCCAGCATTTT,CASSPSGNQPQHF
few,TRBV25-1,.,TRBJ2-3,TGTGCCAGCAGTCCCACCGCAGATACGCAGTATTTT,CASSPTADTQYF
.,TRBV18,TRBD1,TRBJ2-1,TGTGCCAGCTCACACCGGGACAGGGCCTACAATGAGCAGTTCTTC,CASSHRDRAYNEQFF
.,TRBV28,TRBD1,TRBJ1-5,TGTGCCAGCACCCCCGTTACCGGACAGGGGGCTTTTCAGCCCCAGCATTTT,CASTPVTGQGAFQPQHF
once,TRBV5-1,TRBD2,TRBJ2-7,TGCGCCAGCAGCTTGGATACTAGCGATCTATCCTACGAGCAGTACTTC,CASSLDTSDLSYEQYF
once,TRBV4-3,TRBD2,TRBJ2-5,TGCGCCAGCAGCCAAGATACTTCCGGGGGGCAAGAGACCCAGTACTTC,CASSQDTSGGQETQYF
.,TRBV2,TRBD2,TRBJ2-5,TGTGCCAGCAGTCCAAGGTTAGCGGGAGAGGAGACCCAGTACTTC,CASSPRLAGEETQYF
.,TRBV7-2,.,TRBJ2-5,TGTGCCAGCAGCTTGGGCGGGCAGGTCCAAGAGACCCAGTACTTC,CASSLGGQVQETQYF
few,TRBV7-8,.,TRBJ2-3,TGTGCCAGCAGCTTTGAAGCCCGAGGGACTTCCCTATCCAGCACAGATACGCAGTATTTT,CASSFEARGTSLSSTDTQYF
.,TRBV28,.,TRBJ2-7,TGTGCCAGCTCAGGGGTAAACTCCTACGAGCAGTACTTC,CASSGVNSYEQYF
.,TRBV15,.,TRBJ1-3,TGTGCCACCAGCAGAGATCGGGCATTGGGTGGAAACACCATATATTTT,CATSRDRALGGNTIYF
.,TRBV4-1,TRBD1,TRBJ2-7,TGCGCCAGCAGCCTATACCCCCGGACAGGGGCCCTTTACGAGCAGTACTTC,CASSLYPRTGALYEQYF
.,TRBV2,.,TRBJ1-1,TGTGCCAGCAGTGAAGCACGGGGGGAGGTACGGACTTTCTTT,CASSEARGEVRTFF
.,TRBV11-3,TRBD2,TRBJ2-5,TGTGCCAGCAGCTTAGTGGCGGGGGGGATTGGAGGCCAGTACTTC,CASSLVAGGIGGQYF
.,TRBV7-9,.,TRBJ1-1,TGTGCCAGCAGCTTAGGTTTGAGGGTGAACACTGAAGCTTTCTTT,CASSLGLRVNTEAFF
.,TRBV4-3,TRBD1,TRBJ2-2,TGCGCCAGCAGCCAAGGAGGGGGCATGGGCGCCGGGGAGCTGTTTTTT,CASSQGGGMGAGELFF
few,TRBV7-9,.,TRBJ2-7,TGTGCCAGCCAACTAGTGGGGTCCTACGAGCAGTACTTC,CASQLVGSYEQYF
few,TRBV5-1,.,TRBJ2-5,TGCGCCAGCAGCTTACACGAGACCCAGTACTTC,CASSLHETQYF
.,TRBV5-8,TRBD2,TRBJ2-5,TGTGCCAGCAGCTTCCTCGCCCATACTAGCGGGAGGCCTGGAGGGGAGACCCAGTACTTC,CASSFLAHTSGRPGGETQYF
.,TRBV4-1,TRBD1,TRBJ2-1,TGCGCCAGCAGCCCCGGGCTAGGGGGCGATGAGCAGTTCTTC,CASSPGLGGDEQFF
.,TRBV13,.,TRBJ1-2,TGTGCCAGCAGCTTAGGCCTTAGGAACAGCTTCTATGGCTACACCTTC,CASSLGLRNSFYGYTF
.,TRBV5-4,.,TRBJ2-3,TGTGCCAGCAGCTCCTTCACAGATACGCAGTATTTT,CASSSFTDTQYF
few,TRBV7-9,.,TRBJ1-1,TGTGCCAGCAGCGTAGACGGGAGGACTGAAGCTTTCTTT,CASSVDGRTEAFF
.,TRBV19,TRBD1,TRBJ2-1,TGTGCCAGTAGTATAGGGACAGGCGACCCATTTGAGCAGTTCTTC,CASSIGTGDPFEQFF
.,TRBV19,TRBD1,TRBJ2-2,TGTGCCAGCAGATCAGGACAGGCGTCGAACACCGGGGAGCTGTTTTTT,CASRSGQASNTGELFF